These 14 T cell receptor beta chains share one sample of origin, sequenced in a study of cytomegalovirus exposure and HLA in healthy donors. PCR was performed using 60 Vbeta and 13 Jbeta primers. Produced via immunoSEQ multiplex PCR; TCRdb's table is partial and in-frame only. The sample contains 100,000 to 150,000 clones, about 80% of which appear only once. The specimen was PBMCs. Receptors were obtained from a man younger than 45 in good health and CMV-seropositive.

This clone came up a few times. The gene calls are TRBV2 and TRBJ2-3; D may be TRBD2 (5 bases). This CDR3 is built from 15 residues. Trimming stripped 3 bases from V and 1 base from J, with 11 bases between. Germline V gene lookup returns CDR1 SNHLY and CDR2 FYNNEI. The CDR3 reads CASSDRGKGTDTQYF. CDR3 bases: TGTGCCAGCAGTGACAGAGGGAAGGGCACAGATACGCAGTATTTT. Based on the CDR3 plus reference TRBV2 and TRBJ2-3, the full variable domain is EPEVTQTPSHQVTQMGQEVILRCVPISNHLYFYWYRQILGQKVEFLVSFYNNEISEKSEIFDDQFSVERPDGSNFTLKIRSTKLEDSAMYFCASSDRGKGTDTQYFGPGTRLTVL.

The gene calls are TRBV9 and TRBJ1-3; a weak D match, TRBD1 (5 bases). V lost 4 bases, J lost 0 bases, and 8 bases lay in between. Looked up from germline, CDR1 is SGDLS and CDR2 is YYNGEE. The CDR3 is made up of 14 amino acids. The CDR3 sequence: CASSYQGSGNTIYF. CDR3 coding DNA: TGTGCCAGCAGCTACCAGGGCTCTGGAAACACCATATATTTT.

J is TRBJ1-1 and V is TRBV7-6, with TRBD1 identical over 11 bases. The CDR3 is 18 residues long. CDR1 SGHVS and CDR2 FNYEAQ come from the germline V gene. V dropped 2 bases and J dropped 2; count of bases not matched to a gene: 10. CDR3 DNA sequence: TGTGCCAGCAGCTTAAGAGGACAGGGGGCGGTTGGAAACACTGAAGCTTTCTTT. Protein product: CASSLRGQGAVGNTEAFF.

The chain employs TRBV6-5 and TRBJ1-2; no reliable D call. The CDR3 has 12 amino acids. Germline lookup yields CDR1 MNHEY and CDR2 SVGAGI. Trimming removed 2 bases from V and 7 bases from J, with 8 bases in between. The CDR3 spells CASSYRGFGYTF. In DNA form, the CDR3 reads TGTGCCAGCAGTTACCGAGGGTTTGGCTACACCTTC.

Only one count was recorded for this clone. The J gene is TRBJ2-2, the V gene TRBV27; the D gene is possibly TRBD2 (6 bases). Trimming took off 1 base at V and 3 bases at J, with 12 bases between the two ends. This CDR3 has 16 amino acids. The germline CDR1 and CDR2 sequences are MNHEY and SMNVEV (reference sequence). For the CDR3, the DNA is TGTGCCAGCAGTTTATTGCGGGGCCCGGACACCGGGGAGCTGTTTTTT. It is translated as CASSLLRGPDTGELFF.

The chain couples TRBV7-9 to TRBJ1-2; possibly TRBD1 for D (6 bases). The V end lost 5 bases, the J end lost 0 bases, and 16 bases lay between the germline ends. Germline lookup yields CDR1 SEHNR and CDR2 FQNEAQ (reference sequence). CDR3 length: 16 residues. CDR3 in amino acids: CASSPALTGANYGYTF. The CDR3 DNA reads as TGTGCCAGCAGCCCAGCGCTGACAGGAGCTAACTATGGCTACACCTTC.

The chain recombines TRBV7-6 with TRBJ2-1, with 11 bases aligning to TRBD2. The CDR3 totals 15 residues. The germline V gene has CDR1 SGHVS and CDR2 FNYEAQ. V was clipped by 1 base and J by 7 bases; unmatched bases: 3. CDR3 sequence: CASSLGLAGPNEQFF. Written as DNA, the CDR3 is TGTGCCAGCAGCTTAGGACTAGCGGGACCGAATGAGCAGTTCTTC.

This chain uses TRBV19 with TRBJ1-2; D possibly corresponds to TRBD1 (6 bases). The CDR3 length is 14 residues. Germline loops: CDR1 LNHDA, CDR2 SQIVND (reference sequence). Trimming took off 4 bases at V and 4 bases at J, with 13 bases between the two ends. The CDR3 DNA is TGTGCCAGTAGTACCCAACAGGGTATCTATGGCTACACCTTC. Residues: CASSTQQGIYGYTF.

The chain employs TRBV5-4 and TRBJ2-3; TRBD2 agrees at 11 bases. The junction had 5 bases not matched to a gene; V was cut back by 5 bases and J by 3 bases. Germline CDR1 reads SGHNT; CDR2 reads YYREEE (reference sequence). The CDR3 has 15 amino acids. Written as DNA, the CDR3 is TGTGCCAGCAGTGCTGGGACTAGCGGAACAGATACGCAGTATTTT. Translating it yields CASSAGTSGTDTQYF.

The CDR3 DNA follows: TGTGCCAGCAGCGTAGGAGGGGGCAGGGCTGGAGGCACAGATACGCAGTATTTT. It translates to CASSVGGGRAGGTDTQYF. The chain has TRBV9 and TRBJ2-3; 7 bases match TRBD1. The V gene's germline CDR1 is SGDLS and CDR2 YYNGEE. Trimming took 0 bases from V and 1 from J; bases not matched to a gene: 11. This CDR3 comprises 18 residues.

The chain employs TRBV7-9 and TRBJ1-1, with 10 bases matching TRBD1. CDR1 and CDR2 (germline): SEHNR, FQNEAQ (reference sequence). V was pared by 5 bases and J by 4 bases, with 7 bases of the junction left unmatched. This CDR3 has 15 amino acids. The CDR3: CASSPGQGPTTEAFF. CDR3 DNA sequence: TGTGCCAGCAGCCCGGGACAGGGGCCGACCACTGAAGCTTTCTTT.

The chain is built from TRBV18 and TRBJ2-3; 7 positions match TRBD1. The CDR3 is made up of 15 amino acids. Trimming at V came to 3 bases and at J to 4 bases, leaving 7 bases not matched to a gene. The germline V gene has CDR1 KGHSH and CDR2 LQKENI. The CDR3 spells CASSPDRSRADTQYF. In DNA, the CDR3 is TGTGCCAGCTCACCGGACAGGAGTAGGGCAGATACGCAGTATTTT.

The CDR3 DNA is TGTGCCAGCAGCCGCGAGGATAGCAATCAGCCCCAGCATTTT. This translates into CASSREDSNQPQHF. V usage is TRBV27 and J usage is TRBJ1-5; no clear D gene. The CDR3 covers 14 residues. V shed 6 bases and J shed 0 bases, with 9 bases lying between them. The germline CDR1 and CDR2 sequences are MNHEY and SMNVEV (reference sequence).

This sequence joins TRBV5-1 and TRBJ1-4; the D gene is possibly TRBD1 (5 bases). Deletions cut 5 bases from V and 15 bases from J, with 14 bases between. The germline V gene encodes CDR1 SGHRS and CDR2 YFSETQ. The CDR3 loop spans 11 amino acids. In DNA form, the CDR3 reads TGCGCCAGCAGTTCAGGGCTGGGGTTGTTTTTT. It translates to CASSSGLGLFF.